Listed here are 3 T cell receptor beta chains from one sample, sequenced in a study of T cell responses to AZD1222 COVID-19 vaccine. The table came from immunoSEQ multiplex PCR; TCRdb's copy has only in-frame clones and leaves some out. Here the sample spans about 110,000 clones, roughly 92% being singletons. The material was peripheral blood, obtained 28 days after the second AZD1222 dose. These receptor sequences come from an adult who received the AZD1222 COVID-19 vaccine.

This clone was observed once. V gene TRBV11-2 combines with J gene TRBJ2-1; tentatively, D is TRBD2 (5 bases). Germline V gives CDR1 SGHAT, CDR2 FQNNGV. This CDR3 spans 13 amino acids. V dropped 6 bases and J dropped 3 bases, with 9 bases sitting between them. The CDR3 loop reads CASSPGNYNEQFF. For the CDR3, the DNA is TGTGCCAGCAGTCCCGGGAACTACAATGAGCAGTTCTTC.

In DNA form, the CDR3 reads TGTGCCAGCAGCTCGGGACCCTACCAAGAGACCCAGTACTTC. Its translation: CASSSGPYQETQYF. The rearrangement links TRBV5-4 to TRBJ2-5; D possibly uses TRBD1 or TRBD2 (5 bases each). The CDR3 loop spans 14 amino acids. Per germline, CDR1 SGHNT and CDR2 YYREEE (reference sequence). V shed 3 bases and J shed 0 bases, with 9 bases lying between them.

The chain employs TRBV5-1 and TRBJ2-1, with TRBD2 identical over 9 bases. The V segment lost 0 bases and the J segment 5 bases; nucleotides outside the gene matches: 3. Germline lookup yields CDR1 SGHRS and CDR2 YFSETQ. The CDR3 is 15 residues long. The CDR3 spells CASSLVAGDHNEQFF. Written as DNA, the CDR3 is TGCGCCAGCAGCTTGGTAGCGGGGGATCACAATGAGCAGTTCTTC. Full variable domain (rest looked up from reference TRBV5-1 and TRBJ2-1): KAGVTQTPRYLIKTRGQQVTLSCSPISGHRSVSWYQQTPGQGLQFLFEYFSETQRNKGNFPGRFSGRQFSNSRSEMNVSTLELGDSALYLCASSLVAGDHNEQFFGPGTRLTVL.